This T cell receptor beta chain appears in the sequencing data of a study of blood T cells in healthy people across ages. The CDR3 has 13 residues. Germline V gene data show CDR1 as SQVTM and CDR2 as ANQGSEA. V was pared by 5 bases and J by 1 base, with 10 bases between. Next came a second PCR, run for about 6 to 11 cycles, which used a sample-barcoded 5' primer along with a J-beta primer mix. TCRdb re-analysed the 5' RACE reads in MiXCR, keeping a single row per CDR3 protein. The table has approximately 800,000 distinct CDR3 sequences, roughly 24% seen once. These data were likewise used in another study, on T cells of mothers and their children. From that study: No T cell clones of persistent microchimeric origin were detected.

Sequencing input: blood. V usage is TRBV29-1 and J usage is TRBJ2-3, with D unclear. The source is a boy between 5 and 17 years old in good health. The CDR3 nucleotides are TGCAGCGTTCTTTCAGCCGGCACAGATACGCAGTATTTT. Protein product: CSVLSAGTDTQYF.